The 23 T cell receptor beta chains below were found in one sample sequenced in a study of CXCR3-negative and CXCR3-positive naive CD8 T cells. Study conclusions and caveats: Relative to CXCR3-negative naive cells, CXCR3-positive naive cells had more hydrophobic TRB CDR3s.

With UMI labels, 5' RACE was used to prepare the TRB cDNA libraries. Reanalyzing the 5' RACE reads, TCRdb keeps one entry per CDR3 protein, without DNA. This sample's table has 50,000 to 65,000 distinct CDR3 sequences. No antigen has been assigned to these receptors. The sample was naive CXCR3+ CD8+ T cells from blood. The subset is: CD45RO-CCR7+CD27+CD95- naive CD8+ T cells expressing CXCR3 (TNR3+). The receptors shown here come from a human donor in good health. Some clones in this sample may be carry-over from other donors' samples.

The chain carries TRBV25-1 and TRBJ1-1. The CDR3 extends over 14 amino acids. Germline CDR1 is MGHDK and CDR2 is SYGVNS. The CDR3 spells CASSALMDNTEAFF.

The rearrangement joins TRBV5-5 to TRBJ2-3; with no DNA, the TCRdb D assignment of TRBD1 cannot be verified. This CDR3 has 15 residues. Germline CDR1 and CDR2: SGHKS and YYEKEE (reference sequence). CDR3 sequence reads: CASSSDRDHTDTQYF.

The chain joins TRBV6-6 to TRBJ1-1. Germline loops: CDR1 MNHNY, CDR2 SVGAGI (reference sequence). The CDR3 length is 12 residues. The CDR3 protein is CASSYENTEAFF.

This chain connects TRBV11-3 to TRBJ1-6; TCRdb names TRBD1, which stays unverified in the absence of DNA. The germline gives CDR1 SGHNT, CDR2 YENEEA. This CDR3 is 20 amino acids long. The CDR3 loop reads CASSLDRGFYPAHSNSPLHF.

The chain employs TRBV29-1 and TRBJ2-3; TCRdb's D call, TRBD1, is unchecked because there is no DNA. CDR3 length equals 14 residues. Germline loops: CDR1 SQVTM, CDR2 ANQGSEA. The CDR3 region is CSVSRDNPADTQYF.

The rearrangement uses TRBV28 and TRBJ2-5; TCRdb gives TRBD2 as the D gene, but with no DNA this cannot be confirmed. Germline CDR1 is MDHEN and CDR2 is SYDVKM. This CDR3 region has 17 residues. Here the CDR3 reads CASSSLTSSGGGETQYF.

V is TRBV3-1 and J is TRBJ2-3. Germline V gene data show CDR1 as LGHDT and CDR2 as YNNKEL (reference sequence). There are 15 residues in the CDR3. The CDR3 protein is CASSPGVNPTDTQYF.

This chain links TRBV9 with TRBJ2-5; TCRdb indicates TRBD1, and absent DNA this call remains unverified. The CDR3 extends over 14 amino acids. CDR1 SGDLS and CDR2 YYNGEE come from the germline V gene. The CDR3 reads CASSAGTGKETQYF.

CDR3 loop: CASSLEEDSLSYEQYF. This chain links TRBV5-1 with TRBJ2-7; TCRdb lists TRBD2, though no DNA is available to test this call. This CDR3 contains 16 residues. Germline values: CDR1 SGHRS, CDR2 YFSETQ.

V and J are TRBV4-1 and TRBJ2-1; TCRdb gives TRBD1 as the D gene, but with no DNA this cannot be confirmed. The CDR3 runs 13 residues. The germline V gene has CDR1 MGHRA and CDR2 YSYEKL. CDR3 region: CASSQDKGNEQFF.

The V and J genes are TRBV12-5 and TRBJ1-5. The germline CDR1 and CDR2 sequences are LGHNT and FRNRAP. The CDR3 is made up of 15 amino acids. This CDR3 is CASGALLSGYQPQHF.

V gene TRBV7-8 combines with J gene TRBJ2-1; absent DNA, TCRdb's TRBD1 call cannot be checked. This CDR3 region has 15 residues. Per germline, CDR1 SGHVS and CDR2 FQNEAQ. The CDR3 protein is CASSLSRDRADEQFF.

The chain carries TRBV27 and TRBJ2-7. This CDR3 contains 13 residues. Germline V gives CDR1 MNHEY, CDR2 SMNVEV (reference sequence). CDR3 residues: CASSSGSSYEQYF.

The chain recombines TRBV29-1 with TRBJ2-2. Germline V gene lookup returns CDR1 SQVTM and CDR2 ANQGSEA. This CDR3 has 13 residues. CDR3 sequence: CSVALENTGELFF.

The chain recombines TRBV20-1 with TRBJ2-5. Germline V lookup: CDR1 DFQATT, CDR2 SNEGSKA (reference sequence). This CDR3 is 13 amino acids long. CDR3 sequence reads: CSAREVIQETQYF.

The chain combines TRBV6-2 or TRBV6-3 with TRBJ2-1; TCRdb lists TRBD1, though no DNA is available to test this call. Germline assignment: CDR1 MNHEY and CDR2 SVGEGT. The CDR3 extends over 15 amino acids. The CDR3 loop reads CASSLEGGAYNEQFF.

The CDR3 is CASSYSIHSNQPQHF. The gene calls are TRBV6-5 and TRBJ1-5. Germline V gene sequence: CDR1 MNHEY, CDR2 SVGAGI. This CDR3 comprises 15 residues.

The V and J genes are TRBV19 and TRBJ2-1; TCRdb designates TRBD1, a call that cannot be tested without DNA. The germline CDR1 and CDR2 sequences are LNHDA and SQIVND (reference sequence). The CDR3 is 13 residues long. The CDR3 region is CASSRDSFNEQFF. Supplemented by reference TRBV19 and TRBJ2-1, the full variable domain reads DGGITQSPKYLFRKEGQNVTLSCEQNLNHDAMYWYRQDPGQGLRLIYYSQIVNDFQKGDIAEGYSVSREKKESFPLTVTSAQKNPTAFYLCASSRDSFNEQFFGPGTRLTVL.

The CDR3 is CASSLSTEAFF. The chain carries TRBV14 and TRBJ1-1. The CDR3 consists of 11 residues. Germline values: CDR1 SGHDN, CDR2 FVKESK.

The J gene is TRBJ2-7, the V gene TRBV20-1; TCRdb returns TRBD1, unconfirmable since there is no DNA. CDR1 and CDR2 from the germline V gene are DFQATT and SNEGSKA (reference sequence). The CDR3 contains 15 residues. CDR3 sequence: CSARGQGGSSYEQYF.

The V gene is TRBV20-1, the J gene TRBJ2-3; without DNA, the TCRdb call of TRBD1 cannot be checked. The V gene's germline CDR1 is DFQATT and CDR2 SNEGSKA (reference sequence). CDR3 length: 14 residues. The CDR3 region is CSARGLGGADTQYF.

The chain joins TRBV14 to TRBJ2-7. The CDR3 has 14 amino acids. CDR1 and CDR2 (germline): SGHDN, FVKESK. The CDR3 sequence is CASSQEDEIYEQYF.

The chain employs TRBV20-1 and TRBJ2-7; TCRdb's D gene call, TRBD2, goes unchecked for lack of DNA. The CDR3 consists of 16 residues. CDR1 is DFQATT, CDR2 SNEGSKA, per germline (reference sequence). This chain's CDR3 is CSASPSGRAIPYEQYF.